Following are 29 T cell receptor beta chains from one sample sequenced in a study of cytomegalovirus exposure and HLA in healthy donors. The PCR made use of 60 Vbeta and 13 Jbeta primers. TCRdb's table, derived via immunoSEQ multiplex PCR, lists solely in-frame clones and lacks some. The sample carries 75,000 to 100,000 clones, 60% to 75% recorded once. Sequenced input: PBMCs. All receptors come from a female donor in good health and CMV-seropositive.

This clone was seen only once. V is TRBV2 and J is TRBJ1-5; D perhaps matches TRBD1 (5 bases). The V gene's germline CDR1 is SNHLY and CDR2 FYNNEI. The CDR3 contains 15 residues. V was trimmed by 4 bases and J by 3 bases, leaving 13 bases between them. CDR3 sequence reads: CASSVGAASNQPQHF. CDR3 DNA sequence: TGTGCCAGCAGTGTAGGGGCAGCATCCAATCAGCCCCAGCATTTT.

The rearrangement uses TRBV7-2 and TRBJ2-1; 9 bases match TRBD1. V shed 4 bases, J shed 9 bases, and the junction held 10 bases outside the gene matches. The CDR3 totals 15 residues. CDR1 SGHTA and CDR2 FQGNSA come from the germline V gene. CDR3 residues: CASSWGTGFRVEQFF. Here the CDR3 DNA reads TGTGCCAGCAGCTGGGGGACAGGGTTTAGGGTTGAGCAGTTCTTC.

This chain joins TRBV6-6 and TRBJ2-3; tentative D call: TRBD2 (6 bases). Trimming stripped 2 bases from V and 4 bases from J, with 10 bases between. Per the germline V gene, CDR1 is MNHNY and CDR2 is SVGAGI (reference sequence). This CDR3 has 14 residues. This CDR3 reads CASSYPEGPDTQYF. CDR3 bases: TGTGCCAGCAGTTACCCGGAGGGCCCAGATACGCAGTATTTT.

The rearrangement joins TRBV2 to TRBJ1-1; D call uncertain. Germline V gives CDR1 SNHLY, CDR2 FYNNEI. The CDR3 length is 17 residues. V lost 6 bases to trimming and J lost 1 base, with 21 bases between them. CDR3 sequence: CASSSTTRGGKNTEAFF. CDR3 coding DNA: TGTGCCAGCAGCTCAACTACCCGGGGAGGGAAGAACACTGAAGCTTTCTTT.

This chain connects TRBV5-4 to TRBJ1-2; 8 bases are a match to TRBD1. Germline CDR1 and CDR2: SGHNT and YYREEE (reference sequence). The CDR3 is 17 residues long. V lost 4 bases, J lost 4 bases, and 15 bases stayed unmatched. The CDR3: CASSRGAGGSGGYGYTF. The CDR3 bases are TGTGCCAGCAGCCGGGGGGCAGGGGGCTCTGGTGGCTATGGCTACACCTTC.

This chain connects TRBV5-6 to TRBJ1-4; TRBD1 matches 8 bases. Germline V gene lookup returns CDR1 SGHDT and CDR2 YYEEEE. V dropped 0 bases and J dropped 8; count of bases not matched to a gene: 9. This CDR3 is built from 16 residues. The CDR3 reads CASSLERTGQGEKLFF. The DNA of the CDR3 is TGTGCCAGCAGCTTGGAGCGGACAGGGCAAGGAGAAAAACTGTTTTTT.

V and J are TRBV7-8 and TRBJ2-1; TRBD2 matches at 10 bases. J lost 3 bases, V lost 5 bases, and 7 bases had no gene match. The CDR3 has 16 residues. Germline CDR1 is SGHVS and CDR2 is FQNEAQ. Written as DNA, the CDR3 is TGTGCCAGCAGCCCTCGGACTAGCGGCCTCTACAATGAGCAGTTCTTC. Amino acid sequence: CASSPRTSGLYNEQFF.

This chain uses TRBV6-5 with TRBJ1-1; 8 bases map to TRBD1. This CDR3 has 15 residues. Germline V gene lookup returns CDR1 MNHEY and CDR2 SVGAGI. After removal of 6 bases from V and 5 bases from J, the junction contained 11 bases not matched to a gene. The CDR3 loop reads CASRTDRAPLTEAFF. In DNA, the CDR3 is TGTGCCAGCAGAACGGACAGGGCACCACTAACTGAAGCTTTCTTT.

The chain combines TRBV5-4 with TRBJ1-3; perhaps TRBD1 as D (6 bases). Germline V gene data show CDR1 as SGHNT and CDR2 as YYREEE (reference sequence). With 5 bases removed from V and 6 bases from J, the gap between germline ends came to 15 bases. This CDR3 contains 14 residues. The CDR3: CASSLGARENTIYF. In DNA, the CDR3 is TGTGCCAGCAGTCTGGGGGCGCGCGAAAACACCATATATTTT.

The chain is built from TRBV6-1 and TRBJ1-2, with D possibly TRBD1 on 6 matching bases. The CDR3 has 12 residues. CDR1 is MNHNS and CDR2 is SASEGT in the germline V gene. CDR3: CGCGGARYGYTF. Here the CDR3 DNA reads TGTGGCTGCGGGGGGGCGCGATATGGCTACACCTTC.

The chain combines TRBV12-5 with TRBJ2-1; unclear D gene. This CDR3 has 11 residues. In germline, CDR1 is LGHNT, CDR2 FRNRAP. Trimming removed 7 bases at V and 7 bases at J, with 8 bases between. CDR3 protein: CASALRNEQFF. The CDR3 DNA reads TGTGCTAGTGCCCTTCGGAATGAGCAGTTCTTC.

As concerns this clone: A read error may produce the germline difference seen at one junction end. The chain joins TRBV5-4 to TRBJ2-1; 8 bases are shared with TRBD1. The length of the CDR3 is 13 residues. Germline assignment: CDR1 SGHNT and CDR2 YYREEE (reference sequence). The CDR3 protein is CASSLFRTGIWVF. In DNA form, the CDR3 reads TGTGCCAGCAGCTTGTTTAGGACAGGGATCTGGGTCTTC. The full variable domain, in which reference TRBV5-4 and TRBJ2-1 provide the parts outside the CDR3, is ETGVTQSPTHLIKTRGQQVTLRCSSQSGHNTVSWYQQALGQGPQFIFQYYREEENGRGNFPPRFSGLQFPNYSSELNVNALELDDSALYLCASSLFRTGIWVFGPGTRLTVL.

This clone was seen once. V usage is TRBV7-6 and J usage is TRBJ2-7, with 11 bases aligning to TRBD2. V lost 4 bases, J lost 3 bases, and 8 bases stayed unmatched. The V gene's germline CDR1 is SGHVS and CDR2 FNYEAQ. The CDR3 is 16 residues long. The CDR3 coding sequence is TGTGCCAGCAGCTACGAAGTAGCGGGAGGGGACTACGAGCAGTACTTC. As protein: CASSYEVAGGDYEQYF.

J is TRBJ2-3 and V is TRBV2; 8 nucleotides line up with TRBD1. This CDR3 is 16 amino acids long. The germline V gene has CDR1 SNHLY and CDR2 FYNNEI. The V and J ends lost 6 bases and 3 bases, in that order; junction bases with no gene match: 11. The DNA for the CDR3 is TGTGCCAGCAGATCCAGACAGGGGACTTGGACAGATACGCAGTATTTT. It encodes CASRSRQGTWTDTQYF.

The rearrangement uses TRBV6-1 and TRBJ2-7, with D perhaps TRBD1 (6 bases). Germline CDR1 reads MNHNS; CDR2 reads SASEGT. This CDR3 has 11 residues. V was cut by 7 bases and J by 9 bases, with 13 bases left in between. Here the CDR3 reads CASINRDGQYF. CDR3 bases: TGTGCCAGCATTAACAGGGACGGGCAGTACTTC.

This clone was observed once. The rearrangement links TRBV2 to TRBJ1-1, with 9 bases lining up with TRBD1. J lost 6 bases, V lost 7 bases, and 6 bases had no gene match. CDR3 length equals 13 residues. CDR1 and CDR2 from the germline V gene are SNHLY and FYNNEI. This chain's CDR3 is CASTRDREAEAFF. CDR3 nucleotides: TGTGCCAGCACCAGGGACAGGGAGGCTGAAGCTTTCTTT. The full variable domain, completed using reference TRBV2 and TRBJ1-1, is EPEVTQTPSHQVTQMGQEVILRCVPISNHLYFYWYRQILGQKVEFLVSFYNNEISEKSEIFDDQFSVERPDGSNFTLKIRSTKLEDSAMYFCASTRDREAEAFFGQGTRLTVV.

The gene calls are TRBV7-6 and TRBJ1-5, with D unclear. CDR1 is SGHVS, CDR2 FNYEAQ, per germline. Trimming took off 4 bases at V and 7 bases at J, with 8 bases between the two ends. CDR3 length equals 12 residues. This CDR3 reads CASSSPEQPQHF. Here the CDR3 DNA reads TGTGCCAGCAGCTCCCCGGAGCAGCCCCAGCATTTT. Looking up the rest from reference TRBV7-6 and TRBJ1-5 gives the full variable domain: GAGVSQSPRYKVTKRGQDVALRCDPISGHVSLYWYRQALGQGPEFLTYFNYEAQQDKSGLPNDRFSAERPEGSISTLTIQRTEQRDSAMYRCASSSPEQPQHFGDGTRLSIL.

The genes are TRBV2 and TRBJ1-5; D might be TRBD1 (5 bases). The CDR3 is made up of 15 amino acids. Germline V gene sequence: CDR1 SNHLY, CDR2 FYNNEI. Trimming took off 1 base at V and 4 bases at J, with 11 bases between the two ends. The CDR3 bases are TGTGCCAGCAGTGAAGGACCAAAGGGGAATCAGCCCCAGCATTTT. Protein: CASSEGPKGNQPQHF.

This clone was found a few times. This rearrangement joins TRBV5-6 to TRBJ1-1, with 9 bases fitting TRBD1. The J segment lost 5 bases and the V segment lost 4 bases, leaving 9 bases of the junction unmatched. Germline loops: CDR1 SGHDT, CDR2 YYEEEE. The CDR3 has 15 residues. The CDR3 is CASSTGTGRGTEAFF. CDR3 DNA: TGTGCCAGCAGCACCGGGACAGGGCGGGGAACTGAAGCTTTCTTT.

The chain employs TRBV15 and TRBJ2-7; D is uncertain. Germline CDR1 LNHNV, CDR2 YYDKDF (reference sequence). V lost 8 bases and J lost 2, with 16 bases in between. The CDR3 consists of 14 residues. DNA of the CDR3: TGTGCCACCTCTTCGGCTAGTATGACCTACGAGCAGTACTTC. It translates to CATSSASMTYEQYF.

The chain has TRBV4-3 and TRBJ1-6, with 8 bases matching TRBD1. Looked up from germline, CDR1 is LGHNA and CDR2 is YSLEER. The CDR3 is made up of 20 amino acids. Trimming at V came to 0 bases and at J to 1 base, leaving 11 bases not matched to a gene. The chain's CDR3 is CASSQDLVDRELSYNSPLHF. DNA of the CDR3: TGCGCCAGCAGCCAAGATCTAGTGGACAGGGAATTGTCCTATAATTCACCCCTCCACTTT.

A few counts support this clone. This chain connects TRBV5-4 to TRBJ1-1; 8 bases are shared with TRBD1. CDR1 is SGHNT, CDR2 YYREEE, per germline (reference sequence). After removal of 4 bases from V and 5 bases from J, the junction contained 10 bases not matched to a gene. CDR3 length: 15 amino acids. In DNA, the CDR3 is TGTGCCAGCAGCGGTCTGACAGGGGTCGGAACTGAAGCTTTCTTT. It yields the protein CASSGLTGVGTEAFF.

This clone was seen only a few times. This chain connects TRBV7-2 to TRBJ1-1; D might be TRBD1 (6 bases). Trimming shortened V by 1 base and J by 10 bases, and 19 bases separated the two germline ends. The CDR3 contains 15 residues. Germline V gene sequence: CDR1 SGHTA, CDR2 FQGNSA. The CDR3 DNA reads TGTGCCAGCAGCTTAGGCCGGGACATCCCCCGAGGAGCTTTCTTT. Protein product: CASSLGRDIPRGAFF.

The chain carries TRBV28 and TRBJ1-2; D ambiguous. The CDR3 has 13 amino acids. Per the germline V gene, CDR1 is MDHEN and CDR2 is SYDVKM. V was trimmed by 3 bases and J by 2 bases, leaving 7 bases between them. The CDR3 DNA is TGTGCCAGCAGTTTTCGGCGGAACTATGGCTACACCTTC. As protein: CASSFRRNYGYTF.

This clone showed up just once. V usage is TRBV28 and J usage is TRBJ1-1, with a possible D match to TRBD1 (6 bases). V lost 7 bases and J lost 8, with 17 bases in between. The CDR3 runs to 13 residues. From germline, CDR1 is MDHEN and CDR2 SYDVKM. Here the CDR3 DNA reads TGTGCCAGCAACGAGCACGGGACAAAAGAAGCTTTCTTT. It codes for CASNEHGTKEAFF.

The V and J genes are TRBV27 and TRBJ2-7; 9 bases are shared with TRBD1. The CDR3 extends over 14 amino acids. Germline V gives CDR1 MNHEY, CDR2 SMNVEV (reference sequence). V shed 4 bases, J shed 3 bases, and the junction held 4 bases outside the gene matches. CDR3 in DNA: TGTGCCAGCAGTTACGGGACAGGGAACTACGAGCAGTACTTC. This gives the protein CASSYGTGNYEQYF.

This clone was observed a few times. The chain recombines TRBV4-2 with TRBJ2-7, with 8 bases that match TRBD1. Germline-derived CDR1 and CDR2 are LGHNA and YNFKEQ. The CDR3 has 15 residues. The trim removed 0 bases at V and 3 bases at J, leaving 4 bases unmatched. CDR3 nucleotide sequence: TGTGCCAGCAGCCAAGATTACACAGGGGGCTACGAGCAGTACTTC. This codes for CASSQDYTGGYEQYF.

The chain has TRBV6-5 and TRBJ2-1, with TRBD2 matching over 10 bases. The CDR3 spans 16 residues. Germline trimming cut 2 bases from V and 7 bases from J; bases unmatched to any gene: 8. Germline-derived CDR1 and CDR2 are MNHEY and SVGAGI. The CDR3 sequence: CASSYGGLAGGNEQFF. For the CDR3, the DNA is TGTGCCAGCAGTTACGGAGGGTTAGCGGGGGGAAATGAGCAGTTCTTC.

The chain carries TRBV11-2 and TRBJ2-1; 9 bases line up with TRBD2. Unmatched junction bases numbered 7, after V lost 1 base and J lost 6 bases. This CDR3 comprises 16 residues. The germline V gene encodes CDR1 SGHAT and CDR2 FQNNGV. The CDR3 DNA reads as TGTGCCAGCAGCTTAGGCGGGAGGGGGGTTGGCAATGAGCAGTTCTTC. As protein: CASSLGGRGVGNEQFF. Full variable domain (remainder filled in from reference TRBV11-2 and TRBJ2-1): EAGVAQSPRYKIIEKRQSVAFWCNPISGHATLYWYQQILGQGPKLLIQFQNNGVVDDSQLPKDRFSAERLKGVDSTLKIQPAKLEDSAVYLCASSLGGRGVGNEQFFGPGTRLTVL.